The 27 T cell receptor beta chains in this list originate from one sample, sequenced in a study of read filtering for tumor transcriptome and immune sequencing. Molecular barcoded adaptors covering alpha/delta and beta/gamma chains were used on 400 ng RNA. TCRdb reanalysed the reads using MiXCR and keeps one entry per CDR3 protein. This sample has 30,000 to 40,000 distinct CDR3 sequences, with about 13% found just once. Sequenced material: a population of CD138-negative cells sorted from bone marrow. Receptor source: a donor aged 40 or over with multiple myeloma.

This clonotype was seen many times. This chain uses TRBV10-3 with TRBJ2-3; D is unresolved. The CDR3 extends over 12 amino acids. CDR1 and CDR2 from the germline V gene are ENHRY and SYGVKD. The V end lost 4 bases, the J end lost 4 bases, and 6 bases lay between the germline ends. The CDR3 DNA follows: TGTGCCATCAGTGCAGATTCAGATACGCAGTATTTT. This encodes CAISADSDTQYF.

This clonotype has a count of ten or more. The chain recombines TRBV14 with TRBJ1-4; the match to TRBD1 covers 10 bases. In germline, CDR1 is SGHDN, CDR2 FVKESK. The CDR3 sequence is 16 residues long. V lost 1 base to trimming and J lost 7 bases; unmatched junction nucleotides: 6. DNA for the CDR3: TGTGCCAGCAGCCAAGGACAGGGGGCGCGGAGTGAAAAACTGTTTTTT. Its translation is CASSQGQGARSEKLFF.

In this sample, this clonotype turned up many times. V gene TRBV20-1 combines with J gene TRBJ2-5, with a possible D match to TRBD1 (6 bases). The V and J ends lost 6 bases and 5 bases respectively, with 16 bases between them. The CDR3 covers 13 residues. Per germline, CDR1 DFQATT and CDR2 SNEGSKA (reference sequence). CDR3 protein: CSARLSGGETQYF. The DNA of the CDR3 is TGCAGTGCCCGTCTCTCTGGGGGCGAGACCCAGTACTTC.

CDR3 nucleotide sequence: TGCAGCGTTGAAGGGTCCAGGGCAGATACGCAGTATTTT. Its protein product is CSVEGSRADTQYF. The rearrangement uses TRBV29-1 and TRBJ2-3; the D gene is possibly TRBD1 (5 bases). Germline V lookup: CDR1 SQVTM, CDR2 ANQGSEA. V was pared by 1 base and J by 4 bases, with 9 bases between. The CDR3 is 13 amino acids.

This clonotype was picked up many times. V is TRBV3-1 and J is TRBJ2-1, with 7 bases matching TRBD2. CDR1 and CDR2 from the germline V gene are LGHDT and YNNKEL (reference sequence). Germline trimming cut 2 bases from V and 8 bases from J; bases unmatched to any gene: 6. This CDR3 has 14 amino acids. Written as DNA, the CDR3 is TGTGCCAGCAGCCAACGGGGGAGGGTGCATGAGCAGTTCTTC. Encoded protein: CASSQRGRVHEQFF.

This clonotype was counted at least ten times. The CDR3 DNA follows: TGTGCCAGTAGTATACGGCAGTGGGACACTGAAGCTTTCTTT. Translation gives CASSIRQWDTEAFF. The V gene is TRBV19, the J gene TRBJ1-1, with D hard to call. Trimming pared 2 bases from V and 3 bases from J, leaving 10 bases between. The CDR3 length is 14 residues. The germline gives CDR1 LNHDA, CDR2 SQIVND (reference sequence).

As regards this clonotype: A far larger clone is a single base away, which makes a read error likely. The chain uses TRBV28 and TRBJ2-3, with D unresolved. The CDR3 runs to 21 residues. Germline CDR1 reads MDHEN; CDR2 reads SYDVKM. This CDR3 reads CASSLGVEAGQSFWATDTRYF. Here the CDR3 DNA reads TGTGCCAGCAGTTTAGGCGTAGAGGCAGGTCAGTCCTTCTGGGCCACAGATACGCGGTATTTT.

The rearrangement uses TRBV7-9 and TRBJ1-4, with D possibly matching TRBD1 (5 bases). Trimming took 8 bases from V and 6 from J, leaving 10 bases between them. CDR1 is SEHNR and CDR2 is FQNEAQ in the germline V gene (reference sequence). The CDR3 runs to 12 residues. CDR3 residues: CASSKGYEKLFF. Written as DNA, the CDR3 is TGTGCCAGCTCAAAGGGGTATGAAAAACTGTTTTTT.

The rearrangement uses TRBV6-1 and TRBJ2-5; 9 nucleotides agree with TRBD2. Germline V gene sequence: CDR1 MNHNS, CDR2 SASEGT. Trimming took 4 bases from V and 5 from J; bases not matched to a gene: 5. The CDR3 totals 14 residues. CDR3 DNA sequence: TGTGCCAGCAGTGCGGGACTAGCTGGGGAGACCCAGTACTTC. Its translation: CASSAGLAGETQYF.

This clonotype has ten or more counts. The rearrangement uses TRBV14 and TRBJ2-1; tentative D call: TRBD1 (5 bases). V shed 4 bases and J shed 7 bases, with 17 bases lying between them. The CDR3 runs 15 residues. The germline CDR1 and CDR2 sequences are SGHDN and FVKESK. This CDR3 is CASSPQVGARNEQFF. The DNA for the CDR3 is TGTGCCAGCAGCCCACAGGTTGGGGCACGGAATGAGCAGTTCTTC.

In its sample, this clonotype was seen many times. V gene TRBV7-3 combines with J gene TRBJ2-1, with 15 bases fitting TRBD2. The CDR3 is 18 residues long. Germline V lookup: CDR1 SGHTA, CDR2 FQGTGA. V was pared by 5 bases and J by 3 bases, with 8 bases of the junction left unmatched. CDR3 DNA sequence: TGTGCCAGCAGCCGTGGGACTAGCGGGGGGCCAGTCTACAATGAGCAGTTCTTC. It codes for CASSRGTSGGPVYNEQFF.

This clonotype was recorded many times. The CDR3 does not end in the conserved phenylalanine or tryptophan, so this is likely a read error. CDR3 DNA sequence: TGTGCCAGCAGCTCCCCGTATCAGGGACTGAACACTGAAGCTTTCCTT. Protein product: CASSSPYQGLNTEAFL. The rearrangement links TRBV7-9 to TRBJ1-1, with a tentative D call TRBD1 (5 bases). V lost 4 bases and J lost 0, with 15 bases in between. The CDR3 totals 16 residues. Germline loops: CDR1 SEHNR, CDR2 FQNEAQ (reference sequence).

This clonotype was picked up many times. The chain employs TRBV5-1 and TRBJ1-1, with TRBD1 as a possible D gene (6 bases). Germline CDR1 reads SGHRS; CDR2 reads YFSETQ. Trimming took off 4 bases at V and 4 bases at J, with 14 bases between the two ends. The CDR3 is 14 amino acids. In nucleotides, the CDR3 is TGCGCCAGCAGCCTACAGGGTAGGAGCACTGAAGCTTTCTTT. Translation gives CASSLQGRSTEAFF.

This clonotype was found many times. Possible read error: a much larger clone is one base away. The chain recombines TRBV5-1 with TRBJ2-1, with 7 bases matching TRBD2. CDR1 is SGHRS and CDR2 is YFSETQ in the germline V gene. This CDR3 contains 15 residues. The CDR3 nucleotides read TGCGCCAGCAGCTTGAGTAGAGCGGGGTACAATGGGCAGTTCTTC. It codes for CASSLSRAGYNGQFF.

The rearrangement links TRBV20-1 to TRBJ2-2; 10 bases line up with TRBD2. This CDR3 has 20 residues. V lost 0 bases, J lost 5 bases, and 18 bases stayed unmatched. Germline CDR1 and CDR2: DFQATT and SNEGSKA (reference sequence). The CDR3 nucleotides read TGCAGTGCTAGAGAGTCCCACCTAGCGGGAGCCCCCCGTAGAACCGGGGAGCTGTTTTTT. As protein: CSARESHLAGAPRRTGELFF.

This clonotype is classed as medium-sized. The chain links TRBV28 to TRBJ2-1, with TRBD2 matching over 13 bases. Germline values: CDR1 MDHEN, CDR2 SYDVKM. CDR3 length: 20 residues. With V trimmed by 6 bases and J by 1 base, 15 bases remained unmatched. CDR3 in DNA: TGTGCCAGCAGAGCAATGACTAGCGGGGGGCCATCTTCTTCCTACAATGAGCAGTTCTTC. Amino acids: CASRAMTSGGPSSSYNEQFF.

By share, this clonotype counts as medium-sized. V is TRBV7-8 and J is TRBJ2-1; D is uncertain. The germline V gene has CDR1 SGHVS and CDR2 FQNEAQ. The CDR3 consists of 14 residues. The V end was cut by 1 base, the J end by 4 bases, with 8 bases between. This chain's CDR3 is CASSLVRLYNEQFF. In DNA, the CDR3 is TGTGCCAGCAGCTTAGTGAGATTATACAATGAGCAGTTCTTC.

This clonotype was found a few times. The chain is built from TRBV7-9 and TRBJ1-3, with a possible D match to TRBD1 (6 bases). The V gene lost 6 bases and the J gene lost 4 bases, with 16 bases spanning the gap. This CDR3 has 15 amino acids. Germline CDR1 SEHNR, CDR2 FQNEAQ (reference sequence). CDR3 region: CASRRRDIAGNTIYF. The CDR3 coding sequence is TGTGCCAGCAGACGTAGGGACATCGCGGGAAACACCATATATTTT.

This clonotype was seen repeatedly, ten times or more. The chain has TRBV6-1 and TRBJ1-1, with D maybe TRBD1 (5 bases). The CDR3 is made up of 12 amino acids. The V gene's germline CDR1 is MNHNS and CDR2 SASEGT. The V gene lost 5 bases and the J gene lost 6 bases, with 10 bases spanning the gap. This CDR3 is CASSFRQSEAFF. CDR3 DNA: TGTGCCAGCAGTTTTAGACAGTCTGAAGCTTTCTTT.

This clonotype was counted many times. This chain connects TRBV20-1 to TRBJ2-1; D not resolved. The germline CDR1 and CDR2 sequences are DFQATT and SNEGSKA (reference sequence). There are 18 residues in the CDR3. V lost 2 bases and J lost 9, with 29 bases in between. The CDR3 region has the DNA TGCAGTGCTAGACCGACCCCAGGCAGACATCCGACCTACGGTGAGCAGTTCTTC. Protein product: CSARPTPGRHPTYGEQFF.

As regards this clonotype: This may be a read error, as it is one base from a much larger clone. The genes are TRBV7-2 and TRBJ2-4, with D perhaps matching TRBD2 (5 bases). The ends were cut back, 3 bases at V and 9 bases at J, with 12 bases in the middle. This CDR3 has 13 residues. CDR1 SGHTA and CDR2 FQGNSA come from the germline V gene. CDR3 DNA: TGTGCCAGCAGCTTTGCCGGGGAAACCATTCAGTACTTC. It yields the protein CASSFAGETIQYF. Full variable domain (missing parts from reference TRBV7-2 and TRBJ2-4): GAGVSQSPSNKVTEKGKDVELRCDPISGHTALYWYRQSLGQGLEFLIYFQGNSAPDKSGLPSDRFSAERTGGSVSTLTIQRTQQEDSAVYLCASSFAGETIQYFGAGTRLSVL.

There are many counts of this clonotype. The J gene is TRBJ2-3, the V gene TRBV11-2, with 8 bases lining up with TRBD2. Germline V lookup: CDR1 SGHAT, CDR2 FQNNGV. This CDR3 contains 17 residues. The V gene end was trimmed by 1 base and the J gene end by 1 base; junction bases not matched to a gene: 7. Written as DNA, the CDR3 is TGTGCCAGCAGCTTAGCGGGGGGGCCGGGTGGCACAGATACGCAGTATTTT. This codes for CASSLAGGPGGTDTQYF.

This clonotype has a count of ten or more. A much larger clone sits a single nucleotide away, making a read error possible. The CDR3: CASSRLGTGGAGTRYF. The DNA of the CDR3 is TGTGCCAGCAGCCGTCTTGGGACAGGGGGAGCAGGGACCCGGTACTTC. The chain has TRBV7-9 and TRBJ2-5, with 11 positions matching TRBD1. The germline V gene has CDR1 SEHNR and CDR2 FQNEAQ (reference sequence). CDR3 length: 16 amino acids.

This clonotype was counted at least ten times. This sequence joins TRBV28 and TRBJ1-5; the match to TRBD1 covers 9 bases. The trim removed 6 bases at V and 1 base at J, leaving 7 bases unmatched. The CDR3 consists of 16 residues. Germline-derived CDR1 and CDR2 are MDHEN and SYDVKM. The CDR3 sequence: CASRDSTGGSNQPQHF. The CDR3 DNA reads TGTGCCAGCAGGGACTCAACAGGGGGCAGCAATCAGCCCCAGCATTTT.

Ten or more counts support this clonotype. V gene TRBV2 combines with J gene TRBJ2-5; TRBD2 aligns across 13 bases. This CDR3 region has 18 residues. Germline CDR1 SNHLY, CDR2 FYNNEI. V lost 1 base to trimming and J lost 4 bases; unmatched junction nucleotides: 9. Here the CDR3 DNA reads TGTGCCAGCAGTGAAGTTAGCGGACTAGCGGGAGTAGGAGAGACCCAGTACTTC. This encodes CASSEVSGLAGVGETQYF.

This clonotype has a count of ten or more. This chain links TRBV7-2 with TRBJ1-1, with 7 positions matching TRBD1. Unmatched junction bases numbered 12, after V lost 6 bases and J lost 11 bases. The V gene's germline CDR1 is SGHTA and CDR2 FQGNSA. The CDR3 runs to 13 residues. The CDR3 sequence is CASRPGTARSAFF. The CDR3 DNA is TGTGCCAGCAGACCCGGGACAGCCAGATCCGCTTTCTTT.

The rearrangement joins TRBV28 to TRBJ2-7; 8 bases fit TRBD1. Germline V gene sequence: CDR1 MDHEN, CDR2 SYDVKM. The V gene end was trimmed by 2 bases and the J gene end by 6 bases; junction bases not matched to a gene: 3. The CDR3 contains 13 residues. The CDR3 DNA is TGTGCCAGCAGTTTAGCAGGGGGCGCCGAGCAGTACTTC. Translation: CASSLAGGAEQYF.